Listed here is a single T cell receptor beta chain. Its antigen specificity is not known. Per-base qualities were not stored, and no clone one base away is much larger. This entry comes from a study of a mutant IDH1 vaccine in newly diagnosed glioma (dated by TCRdb to the early 2020s). Broadly, across the study: Across visits V03 through V10, patients got a total of eight vaccinations, given in weeks 1, 3, 5, 7, 11, 15, 19 and 23. Vaccination began 4-6 weeks after radiotherapy alone, or alongside temozolomide cycles in the chemotherapy-containing groups. Of the roughly 32 patients who were treated, around 62% were male and about 40% were female, and the mean age was around 40 years. Before enrollment, most patients had been given radiochemotherapy with temozolomide as standard therapy, while the rest had received either radiotherapy alone or temozolomide alone. Peripheral blood samples were drawn at six visits, namely V03 (baseline), V05, V07, V10, V12 and V13. For exploratory analyses, longitudinal TCRB deep sequencing was carried out in about 25 treated patients wherever samples were available.

Paper-wide results and their limitations: Changes in the top peripheral T cell clonotypes picked up by TCRB sequencing did not appear to be linked to pseudoprogression. Immune responses induced by the vaccine were seen in roughly 92% of patients across multiple MHC alleles. It was noted by the authors that analyses of patient blood samples could not be reproduced owing to sample limitations. PBMC samples for TCRB deep sequencing were selected based on availability.

To prepare the library, the immunoSEQ multiplex PCR assay was applied. Following the manufacturer's protocol, the hsTCRB Kit was used to amplify rearranged TCR beta chain sequences. An Illumina MiSeq was used to sequence the TCRB libraries. As for how the authors treated the data: The kit vendor's proprietary platform handled demultiplexing, trimming and gene mapping. TCRdb obtained this table from immuneACCESS and retained in-frame rearrangements with V and J assigned. These tables miss some clones; where compared with another copy, unresolved V genes account for less than half of the shortfall, and the remainder is unexplained. The V and J calls and clone size come from that table; D and trimming were worked out from the DNA. Recorded for this sample are about 56,000 clones; about 89% of them occurred a single time. The leading ten clones occupy approximately 1.5% of the sample. V is reduced by 8 bases and J by 6 bases, leaving a spacing of 21 bases between them. Including cysteine and phenylalanine, the CDR3 has 15 amino acids. CDR3 DNA only is kept here, 45 bases in frame from base 1. CDR1 is given as MGHDK and CDR2 as SYGVNS, both from the germline V gene.

This specimen's time point label, per the study, means: week 23, last vaccination. Each vaccine dose, consisting of 300 ug of a 20-mer mutant IDH1 peptide in Montanide, was administered subcutaneously with topical imiquimod. The donors had newly diagnosed IDH1-mutant astrocytomas of WHO grade 3 or 4 that showed loss of nuclear ATRX. The samples were drawn from NOA16, a multicentre, single-arm, open-label phase I trial in Germany that tested a mutant IDH1 peptide vaccine in humans for the first time. Genomic DNA for TCRB sequencing was extracted from EDTA blood using the DNeasy Blood and Tissue Kit.

The receptor comes from a man aged 40-55 years with glioma. The sample was PBMCs, taken from a glioma patient whose treatment included an IDH1 peptide vaccine. The rearrangement joined TRBV25-1 to TRBJ2-3; a tentative D call is TRBD2 (5 bases match). The DNA sequence is as follows: TGTGCCAGCGGACTTCTCCAGGCCATGGGGGATACGCAGTATTTT. This codes for CASGLLQAMGDTQYF.